This T cell receptor beta chain was recorded in a study of a mutant IDH1 vaccine in newly diagnosed glioma. General observations from the study: There seemed to be no relation between pseudoprogression and changes in top peripheral T cell clonotypes.

Regarding time point: baseline, week 1 (first vaccination visit). As to treatment: pre-vaccination baseline after standard-of-care therapy. Tumors from donors were new WHO grade 3 or 4 IDH1-mutant astrocytomas with ATRX loss. This CDR3 region has 14 residues. Germline V gives CDR1 MGHDK, CDR2 SYGVNS. Between the trimmed V and J ends, which lost 3 bases and 9 bases, there was a span of 17 bases. The method was immunoSEQ multiplex PCR; TCRdb's version includes in-frame clones alone and lacks a portion of them. In the table there are about 21,000 clones, approximately 85% of which are singletons. Details on this clone: The target antigen is unknown.

The chain carries TRBV25-1 and TRBJ1-1; tentatively, D is TRBD1 (5 bases). Sequencing used PBMCs, obtained from a glioma patient treated with radiotherapy, temozolomide or both. The sequence came from a man aged 35-49 years with glioma. The CDR3 reads CASSDRTGSVQAFF. The CDR3 nucleotides read TGTGCCAGCAGTGACCGTACAGGATCCGTCCAAGCTTTCTTT.